This T cell receptor beta chain is from a study of cytomegalovirus exposure and HLA in healthy donors. Overall study: Earlier work reported 100 million to 130 million unique TCR beta sequences from about 180 million T cells. General study points: An analysis was carried out at a later point. It showed that HLA-associated TCR beta chains were more clonally expanded than equally common non-associated chains.

The PCR was carried out with 60 Vbeta primers and 13 Jbeta primers. Sequencing was performed with immunoSEQ multiplex PCR; in TCRdb, only in-frame clones are kept and a portion is missing. Among about 190,000 clones listed, 82% were seen once. Remarks on this clone: Its antigen is not known.

CDR1 SGDLS and CDR2 YYNGEE come from the germline V gene. The CDR3 sequence is 14 residues long. V trimming: 0 bases; J trimming: 2 bases; junction bases outside the gene matches: 1. The TCR comes from a woman aged 18-30 years in good health and CMV-seronegative. Material: PBMCs. The genes are TRBV9 and TRBJ1-1; 7 nucleotides line up with TRBD1. The chain's CDR3 is CASSVGTGNTEAFF. CDR3 sequence (DNA): TGTGCCAGCAGCGTAGGGACAGGCAACACTGAAGCTTTCTTT.